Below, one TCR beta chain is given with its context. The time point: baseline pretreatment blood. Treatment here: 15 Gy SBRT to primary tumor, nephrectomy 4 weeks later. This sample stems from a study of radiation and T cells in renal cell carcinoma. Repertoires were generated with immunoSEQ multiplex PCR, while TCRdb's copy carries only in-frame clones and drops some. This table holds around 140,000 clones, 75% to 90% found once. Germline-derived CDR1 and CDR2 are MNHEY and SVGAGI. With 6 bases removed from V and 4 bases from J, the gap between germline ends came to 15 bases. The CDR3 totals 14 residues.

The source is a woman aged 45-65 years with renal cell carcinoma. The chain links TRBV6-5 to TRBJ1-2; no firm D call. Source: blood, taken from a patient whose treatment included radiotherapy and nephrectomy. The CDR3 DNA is TGTGCCAGCAGACCGCCGGGTTCGGGCTATGGCTACACCTTC. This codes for CASRPPGSGYGYTF.